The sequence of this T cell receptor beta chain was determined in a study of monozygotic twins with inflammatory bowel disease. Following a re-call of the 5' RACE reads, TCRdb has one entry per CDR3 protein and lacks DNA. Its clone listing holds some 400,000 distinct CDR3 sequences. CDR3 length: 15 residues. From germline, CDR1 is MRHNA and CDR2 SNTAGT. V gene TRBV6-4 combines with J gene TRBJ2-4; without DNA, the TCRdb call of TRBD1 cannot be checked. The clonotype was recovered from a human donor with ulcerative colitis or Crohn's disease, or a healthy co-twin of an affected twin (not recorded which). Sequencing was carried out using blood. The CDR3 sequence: CASSAQGGTKNIQYF.